The rows below give T cell receptor beta chains drawn from one sample of a study of human T cells and chemical hapten exposure. Via MiXCR, TCRdb re-called the RACE reads, giving one row per CDR3 protein. The sample holds 200,000 to 300,000 distinct CDR3 sequences, about 8.6% seen once. Sequenced here: whole blood, sampled in connection with sensitization to the hapten diphenylcyclopropenone (DPC). The receptors stem from a woman aged 40-49 years with alopecia areata. Some clones in this sample may be carry-over from other donors' samples. Each CDR3 is given with its conserved first and last residue. The D gene is left open where the match is weak. The size field is filled for only some rows; it gives once, few, many or a size class.

v_gene	d_gene	j_gene	abundance	CDR3nt	CDR3aa
TRBV7-2	NA	TRBJ1-4	NA	TGTGCCAGCAGCTTAAGAGGATCCCTAAATGAAAAACTGTTTTTT	CASSLRGSLNEKLFF
TRBV20-1	TRBD2	TRBJ2-2	NA	TGCAGTGCTAGATCTTGGCTAGCGGAGAACACCGGGGAGCTGTTTTTT	CSARSWLAENTGELFF
TRBV20-1	TRBD2	TRBJ2-1	NA	TGCAGTGCTAGTGGTAAGACTAGCGATCCAAACCCTTACAATGAGCAGTTCTTC	CSASGKTSDPNPYNEQFF
TRBV25-1	NA	TRBJ2-7	few	TGTGCCAGCAGGGGTGACTTTAGCTCCTACGAGCAGTACTTC	CASRGDFSSYEQYF
TRBV27	TRBD2	TRBJ2-1	many	TGTGCCAGCAGTTTCACAATAATAAGCGGGATCGGGATCAATGAGCAGTTCTTC	CASSFTIISGIGINEQFF
TRBV7-2	NA	TRBJ1-4	few	TGTGCCAGCAGCCCGCCGGGCGCAGCAACTAATGAAAAACTGTTTTTT	CASSPPGAATNEKLFF
TRBV3-1	NA	TRBJ1-5	NA	TGTGCCAGCAGCCAAGATGGACAACAGCCCCAGCATTTT	CASSQDGQQPQHF
TRBV28	NA	TRBJ2-3	few	TGTGCCAGCAGACCCGGTACTACCCCGACGGGGGATACGCAGTATTTT	CASRPGTTPTGDTQYF
TRBV4-3	NA	TRBJ2-1	NA	TGCGCCAGCAGCCAATATAATCTAGTAATTGAGCAGTTCTTC	CASSQYNLVIEQFF
TRBV15	NA	TRBJ1-5	many	TGTGCCACCAGCAGAGACAGACAGCCCCAGCATTTT	CATSRDRQPQHF
TRBV28	TRBD2	TRBJ2-7	NA	TGTGCCAGCAGTACGCCGGGACTAGCGGGAGCAGGGCACCCTTACGAGCAGTACTTC	CASSTPGLAGAGHPYEQYF
TRBV28	NA	TRBJ2-3	NA	TGTGCCAGCACCATAGGGGGGGGCACAGATACGCAGTATTTT	CASTIGGGTDTQYF
TRBV4-1	NA	TRBJ1-1	NA	TGCGCCAGCAGCGGAAGGAGGTTGAACACTGAAGCTTTCTTT	CASSGRRLNTEAFF
TRBV29-1	TRBD2	TRBJ2-7	many	TGCAGCGTTGGGGAGGGAGACGAGCAGTACTTC	CSVGEGDEQYF
TRBV4-1	NA	TRBJ2-5	few	TGCGCCAGCAGCAAAGAAAGCTTTACGGAGACCCAGTACTTC	CASSKESFTETQYF
TRBV6-2/TRBV6-3	TRBD2	TRBJ2-3	many	TGTGCCAGCACCTCGGGACTAGCGGGAGGGCCTGAAGTCGCAGATACGCAGTATTTT	CASTSGLAGGPEVADTQYF
TRBV2	NA	TRBJ1-5	few	TGTGCCAGCAGCCTCCATAGGCTTAGGGTCAATCAGCCCCAGCATTTT	CASSLHRLRVNQPQHF
TRBV4-2	NA	TRBJ2-1	many	TGTGCCAGCAGCCAAGATCCTGGACTGTCTGCGCAGTTCTTC	CASSQDPGLSAQFF
TRBV4-3	TRBD2	TRBJ2-5	many	TGCGCCAGCAGCCAAGTAGGGAGGGGTCAGGAGACCCAGTACTTC	CASSQVGRGQETQYF
TRBV7-2	NA	TRBJ2-7	NA	TGTGCCAGCAGCCCCAACGCGGCCTACGAGCAGTACTTC	CASSPNAAYEQYF
TRBV20-1	TRBD1	TRBJ1-2	NA	TGCAGTGCTTACAGGGGGCTTTCGGATGGCTACACCTTC	CSAYRGLSDGYTF
TRBV5-5	NA	TRBJ2-7	few	TGTGCCAGCAGCTTGGAAGGGGGTCCAGGCTCCTACGAGCAGTACTTC	CASSLEGGPGSYEQYF
TRBV7-8	NA	TRBJ2-5	few	TGTGCCAGCAGCCCTGCAGGGTCCGGGGAGACCCAGTACTTC	CASSPAGSGETQYF
TRBV7-9	TRBD1	TRBJ2-1	NA	TGTGCCAGCAGCCTTACTTGGACAGGGCCCTACAATGAGCAGTTCTTC	CASSLTWTGPYNEQFF
TRBV5-8	NA	TRBJ2-7	few	TGTGCCAGCAGTCAGGACACCAAGAGCTCCTACGAGCAGTACTTC	CASSQDTKSSYEQYF
TRBV29-1	NA	TRBJ1-1	few	TGCAGCGTCCAGGTTCAGGGAAACTCGAACACTGAAGCTTTCTTT	CSVQVQGNSNTEAFF
TRBV6-1	NA	TRBJ2-3	many	TGTGCCAGCAGCGCACGGGGCACAGATACGCAGTATTTT	CASSARGTDTQYF